This T cell receptor beta chain was observed in a study of control samples from healthy donors and cancer patients. Sequenced by immunoSEQ multiplex PCR; TCRdb stores in-frame clones only, minus some. Of some 79,000 clones listed, roughly 93% are singletons. The V and J ends lost 4 bases and 6 bases respectively, with 13 bases between them. CDR1 and CDR2 (germline): SGDLS, YYNGEE. CDR3 length: 14 amino acids. The chain is built from TRBV9 and TRBJ1-4, with D unresolved. Sequenced material: PBMCs. This TCR derives from a woman in her thirties or forties with lung cancer. CDR3 protein: CASSSTGAHEKLFF. The CDR3, as DNA: TGTGCCAGCAGCTCGACCGGAGCTCATGAAAAACTGTTTTTT. Full variable domain (rest looked up from reference TRBV9 and TRBJ1-4): DSGVTQTPKHLITATGQRVTLRCSPRSGDLSVYWYQQSLDQGLQFLIQYYNGEERAKGNILERFSAQQFPDLHSELNLSSLELGDSALYFCASSSTGAHEKLFFGSGTQLSVL.